This T cell receptor beta chain came from a study of blood T cell repertoires in COVID-19. The overall study: Samples of COVID-19 (acute and convalescent) were obtained from the United States, Italy and Spain.

Individuals aged about 18 to 90 years were recruited from 24 US areas. TCRdb keeps only in-frame clones here, not all; method: immunoSEQ multiplex PCR. The table lists about 250,000 clones, around 89% of them singletons. The CDR3 sequence is 15 residues long. Per germline, CDR1 SGHRS and CDR2 YFSETQ. V lost 4 bases to trimming and J lost 7 bases; unmatched junction nucleotides: 7. This clonotype was obtained from a woman between 45 and 65 years old who had recovered from COVID-19. The gene calls are TRBV5-1 and TRBJ1-6; 8 bases align to TRBD1. Sequencing was carried out using PBMCs or T cells enriched from blood (not recorded which). As DNA, the CDR3 is TGCGCCAGCAGCCCGGAAACAGGGGGGAATTCACCCCTCCACTTT. It encodes CASSPETGGNSPLHF. Full variable domain (missing parts from reference TRBV5-1 and TRBJ1-6): KAGVTQTPRYLIKTRGQQVTLSCSPISGHRSVSWYQQTPGQGLQFLFEYFSETQRNKGNFPGRFSGRQFSNSRSEMNVSTLELGDSALYLCASSPETGGNSPLHFGNGTRLTVT.